The 30 T cell receptor beta chains below come from one sample, sequenced in a study of shared clonotypes between healthy human individuals. Assay used: immunoSEQ multiplex PCR; TCRdb lists only in-frame clones, some missing. The sample lists some 2.4 million clones, roughly 93% occurring once. Input material: naive CD4+ T cells from PBMCs. Sample subset: CD45RA+ positively selected. The receptor source for this set is a man aged 18 to 30 in good health. Some clones in this sample may be carry-over from other donors' samples.

The table lists this clone with a count of one. The sample contains more than one DNA sequence encoding this CDR3. The chain is built from TRBV28 and TRBJ1-5; D unresolved. Between the trimmed V and J ends, which lost 4 bases and 5 bases, there was a span of 6 bases. This CDR3 comprises 12 residues. Germline assignment: CDR1 MDHEN and CDR2 SYDVKM. Here the CDR3 DNA reads TGTGCCAGCAGTTCTCTATATCAGCCCCAGCATTTT. Encoded protein: CASSSLYQPQHF.

In nucleotides, the CDR3 is TGTGCCAGCAGTTACGATGAAGCCTACGAGCAGTACTTC. Its protein product is CASSYDEAYEQYF. The J gene is TRBJ2-7, the V gene TRBV6-5; D is unresolved. V was clipped by 2 bases and J by 2 bases, with 7 bases between them. The CDR3 is 13 amino acids. CDR1 and CDR2 from the germline V gene are MNHEY and SVGAGI.

As concerns this clone: This specimen includes other DNA sequences encoding the same CDR3. The rearrangement joins TRBV7-9 to TRBJ1-1, with 8 bases identical to TRBD1. After removal of 5 bases from V and 1 base from J, the junction contained 3 bases not matched to a gene. Germline V CDR1 and CDR2: SEHNR, FQNEAQ (reference sequence). The CDR3 has 14 residues. DNA for the CDR3: TGTGCCAGCAGCCTAGGACAGGGGAACACTGAAGCTTTCTTT. This sequence encodes CASSLGQGNTEAFF. The variable domain in full, with the rest retrieved from reference TRBV7-9 and TRBJ1-1, is DTGVSQNPRHKITKRGQNVTFRCDPISEHNRLYWYRQTLGQGPEFLTYFQNEAQLEKSRLLSDRFSAERPKGSFSTLEIQRTEQGDSAMYLCASSLGQGNTEAFFGQGTRLTVV.

In DNA form, the CDR3 reads TGTGCCAGCAGTACCGGGACAGGACAAGAGACCCAGTACTTC. Translation gives CASSTGTGQETQYF. The chain couples TRBV25-1 to TRBJ2-5; 8 nucleotides match TRBD1. The CDR3 spans 14 residues. Trimming removed 5 bases from V and 2 bases from J; junction bases left unmatched: 4. CDR1 is MGHDK and CDR2 is SYGVNS in the germline V gene.

In DNA, the CDR3 is TGTGCCAGCAGTGAAGGGGACAGGGGTTTACGGAGCTACACCTTC. It codes for CASSEGDRGLRSYTF. This sequence joins TRBV2 and TRBJ1-2, with 10 nucleotides matching TRBD1. V lost 1 base, J lost 9 bases, and 8 bases stayed unmatched. This CDR3 has 15 amino acids. Germline V gene sequence: CDR1 SNHLY, CDR2 FYNNEI. Together with reference TRBV2 and TRBJ1-2, the CDR3 gives the full variable domain: EPEVTQTPSHQVTQMGQEVILRCVPISNHLYFYWYRQILGQKVEFLVSFYNNEISEKSEIFDDQFSVERPDGSNFTLKIRSTKLEDSAMYFCASSEGDRGLRSYTFGSGTRLTVV.

This clone has just one count. The chain uses TRBV6-5 and TRBJ2-7; the D gene is possibly TRBD2 (5 bases). Germline CDR1 reads MNHEY; CDR2 reads SVGAGI. The length of the CDR3 is 15 residues. The V end lost 6 bases, the J end lost 9 bases, and 24 bases lay between the germline ends. Written as DNA, the CDR3 is TGTGCCAGCAGGCCCCCGGGCGGGCGGATGCTGGCGCAGTACTTC. Amino acid sequence: CASRPPGGRMLAQYF.

The V call is TRBV28, the J call TRBJ2-7, with 7 bases identical to TRBD2. From germline, CDR1 is MDHEN and CDR2 SYDVKM. J was trimmed by 0 bases and V by 2 bases; bases with no gene match: 4. This CDR3 has 15 residues. The CDR3 sequence: CASSLGLAASYEQYF. Here the CDR3 DNA reads TGTGCCAGCAGTTTAGGGCTAGCGGCCTCCTACGAGCAGTACTTC.

The chain employs TRBV6-4 and TRBJ1-2; D ambiguous. CDR1 and CDR2 from the germline V gene are MRHNA and SNTAGT. The V gene lost 0 bases and the J gene lost 7 bases, with 9 bases spanning the gap. The CDR3 is 13 amino acids. The CDR3 loop is CASSDSTDGGYTF. CDR3 nucleotides: TGTGCCAGCAGTGACTCGACGGATGGTGGCTACACCTTC.

Of note for this clone: The same CDR3 arises from other DNA sequences in this sample as well. The rearrangement links TRBV20-1 to TRBJ2-5; no reliable D call. Per germline, CDR1 DFQATT and CDR2 SNEGSKA (reference sequence). The length of the CDR3 is 11 residues. V lost 6 bases and J lost 5, with 10 bases in between. The CDR3 DNA is TGCAGTGCCCCCCTCGGGGAGACCCAGTACTTC. Translation gives CSAPLGETQYF.

This clone appeared once. The gene calls are TRBV27 and TRBJ1-2, with unresolved D. CDR3 length: 14 amino acids. The germline V and J ends were trimmed by 2 bases and 7 bases, with 14 bases remaining between them. Germline V lookup: CDR1 MNHEY, CDR2 SMNVEV (reference sequence). DNA of the CDR3: TGTGCCAGCAGTTTAGGGCCCCCGGGAGGTGGCTACACCTTC. Protein: CASSLGPPGGGYTF.

CDR3 sequence (DNA): TGTGCCACCAGCAGAGCTCCCCGGAGGGGGGGGTTGTACAATGAGCAGTTCTTC. Encoded protein: CATSRAPRRGGLYNEQFF. This chain uses TRBV15 with TRBJ2-1, with a weak D call TRBD2 (7 bases). The germline V gene has CDR1 LNHNV and CDR2 YYDKDF (reference sequence). The CDR3 length is 18 residues. The ends were cut back, 1 base at V and 4 bases at J, with 20 bases in the middle.

The rearrangement joins TRBV7-6 to TRBJ2-7; 8 nucleotides align to TRBD1. Looked up from germline, CDR1 is SGHVS and CDR2 is FNYEAQ. The CDR3 is 16 amino acids. The ends lost 1 base at V and 0 bases at J; junction bases unmatched: 5. CDR3 region: CASSLDGDRSSYEQYF. The CDR3 DNA is TGTGCCAGCAGCTTAGATGGGGACAGGAGCTCCTACGAGCAGTACTTC.

J is TRBJ2-5 and V is TRBV11-2; 9 bases fit TRBD1. This CDR3 contains 15 residues. V was pared by 4 bases and J by 5 bases, with 8 bases of the junction left unmatched. Per germline, CDR1 SGHAT and CDR2 FQNNGV. The CDR3 DNA reads as TGTGCCAGCAGCTCACTACAGGGGGCCCGTGAGACCCAGTACTTC. Translating it yields CASSSLQGARETQYF. The full variable domain, rest sourced from reference TRBV11-2 and TRBJ2-5, is EAGVAQSPRYKIIEKRQSVAFWCNPISGHATLYWYQQILGQGPKLLIQFQNNGVVDDSQLPKDRFSAERLKGVDSTLKIQPAKLEDSAVYLCASSSLQGARETQYFGPGTRLLVL.

The V call is TRBV7-3, the J call TRBJ2-1; the match to TRBD2 covers 7 bases. The CDR3 length is 15 residues. After removal of 5 bases from V and 3 bases from J, the junction contained 7 bases not matched to a gene. Germline CDR1 reads SGHTA; CDR2 reads FQGTGA. The CDR3 region is CASSEEAGHYNEQFF. The CDR3 DNA reads as TGTGCCAGCAGCGAAGAAGCGGGGCACTACAATGAGCAGTTCTTC.

The chain has TRBV27 and TRBJ2-3; TRBD2 agrees at 8 bases. The V segment lost 6 bases and the J segment 4 bases; nucleotides outside the gene matches: 12. The germline V gene has CDR1 MNHEY and CDR2 SMNVEV (reference sequence). The CDR3 length is 16 residues. DNA for the CDR3: TGTGCCAGCAGCCTCACTCCGGGACTAGAAGCAGATACGCAGTATTTT. It codes for CASSLTPGLEADTQYF.

V and J are TRBV9 and TRBJ1-2, with D unclear. The V gene's germline CDR1 is SGDLS and CDR2 YYNGEE. V lost 0 bases and J lost 8, with 14 bases in between. This CDR3 spans 14 amino acids. CDR3: CASSVARTPGGYTF. The CDR3 DNA sequence: TGTGCCAGCAGCGTAGCGAGGACCCCCGGAGGCTACACCTTC.

The chain links TRBV6-1 to TRBJ2-1, with no clear D. The CDR3 consists of 13 residues. Germline V lookup: CDR1 MNHNS, CDR2 SASEGT. Trimming pared 6 bases from V and 2 bases from J, leaving 8 bases between. The DNA of the CDR3 is TGTGCCAGCAGGGCGGAAGCCTACAATGAGCAGTTCTTC. Its translation is CASRAEAYNEQFF.

This clone occurred a few times. This chain uses TRBV11-2 with TRBJ1-1, with D uncertain. The V end was cut by 2 bases, the J end by 10 bases, with 11 bases between. The CDR3 covers 12 residues. The V gene's germline CDR1 is SGHAT and CDR2 FQNNGV. The CDR3 sequence is CASSLWGAGAFF. The CDR3 DNA follows: TGTGCCAGCAGCTTATGGGGTGCTGGAGCTTTCTTT.

This chain links TRBV5-1 with TRBJ2-7; D possibly uses TRBD1 or TRBD2 (5 bases each). The CDR3 runs 20 residues. V lost 0 bases to trimming and J lost 0 bases, with 25 bases between them. The germline gives CDR1 SGHRS, CDR2 YFSETQ. The CDR3 spells CASSLGLRDPTTRSSYEQYF. The DNA for the CDR3 is TGCGCCAGCAGCTTGGGTCTCCGGGACCCGACAACCAGGAGCTCCTACGAGCAGTACTTC.

This clone was found once. The chain's CDR3 is CASSLGVAGVLREQYF. DNA for the CDR3: TGTGCCAGCAGCTTAGGAGTAGCGGGAGTTCTTCGCGAGCAGTACTTC. The chain links TRBV11-2 to TRBJ2-7; 9 nucleotides align to TRBD2. The CDR3 loop spans 16 amino acids. V dropped 1 base and J dropped 6; count of bases not matched to a gene: 10. The germline CDR1 and CDR2 sequences are SGHAT and FQNNGV. The full variable domain, in which reference TRBV11-2 and TRBJ2-7 provide the parts outside the CDR3, is EAGVAQSPRYKIIEKRQSVAFWCNPISGHATLYWYQQILGQGPKLLIQFQNNGVVDDSQLPKDRFSAERLKGVDSTLKIQPAKLEDSAVYLCASSLGVAGVLREQYFGPGTRLTVT.

The genes are TRBV11-2 and TRBJ1-1; D is unclear. Germline CDR1 reads SGHAT; CDR2 reads FQNNGV. The CDR3 totals 18 residues. Trimming cost V 1 base and J 3 bases, with 21 bases left between them. The CDR3 reads CASSLVGDWSGVDTEAFF. The CDR3 DNA is TGTGCCAGCAGCTTAGTTGGGGATTGGAGTGGGGTTGACACTGAAGCTTTCTTT.

Regarding this clone: A junction boundary mismatches the germline segment, possibly from a read error. The V call is TRBV30, the J call TRBJ1-2, with 12 bases that match TRBD1. This CDR3 contains 13 residues. Germline assignment: CDR1 GTSNPN and CDR2 SVGIG (reference sequence). Here the CDR3 DNA reads TGTGCCGGGGGACAGGGGGCATGGAATGGCCACACCTTC. It translates to CAGGQGAWNGHTF.

The chain combines TRBV4-1 with TRBJ1-5; no firm D call. CDR3 length equals 12 residues. V was pared by 1 base and J by 6 bases, with 4 bases between. Per germline, CDR1 MGHRA and CDR2 YSYEKL. CDR3 coding DNA: TGCGCCAGCAGCCAAGTGGGTCAGCCCCAGCATTTT. It translates to CASSQVGQPQHF.

The chain links TRBV6-5 to TRBJ2-5; TRBD2 agrees at 7 bases. Germline values: CDR1 MNHEY, CDR2 SVGAGI. Germline trimming cut 6 bases from V and 3 bases from J; bases unmatched to any gene: 1. This CDR3 has 12 amino acids. The CDR3 DNA follows: TGTGCCAGCAGGGGAGGGAAAGAGACCCAGTACTTC. This codes for CASRGGKETQYF.

This rearrangement joins TRBV2 to TRBJ2-1; perhaps TRBD1 as D (6 bases). The V and J ends lost 4 bases and 3 bases respectively, with 16 bases between them. The CDR3 sequence is 16 residues long. CDR1 and CDR2 from the germline V gene are SNHLY and FYNNEI. Here the CDR3 reads CASSVLPGQNYNEQFF. CDR3 DNA: TGTGCCAGCAGTGTCCTTCCCGGACAGAACTACAATGAGCAGTTCTTC.

This clone was seen just once. The rearrangement uses TRBV7-2 and TRBJ1-2; D call uncertain. Germline V CDR1 and CDR2: SGHTA, FQGNSA. Trimming left V 1 base short and J 1 base short, with 10 bases between. There are 15 residues in the CDR3. The CDR3 DNA sequence: TGTGCCAGCAGCTTAGGTCCGGCGGGTAACTATGGCTACACCTTC. Its protein product is CASSLGPAGNYGYTF.

Comments on this clone: Other DNA sequences in this specimen translate into the identical CDR3. The genes are TRBV5-1 and TRBJ1-1; D is perhaps TRBD1 (6 bases). This CDR3 is built from 14 residues. In germline, CDR1 is SGHRS, CDR2 YFSETQ. Trimming removed 3 bases at V and 0 bases at J, with 9 bases between. CDR3 in DNA: TGCGCCAGCAGCTCAGGACAGTTGAACACTGAAGCTTTCTTT. Amino acid sequence: CASSSGQLNTEAFF.

In the case of this clone: Additional DNA sequences in this sample encode the identical CDR3. J is TRBJ1-5 and V is TRBV10-3; 8 bases are shared with TRBD1. This CDR3 spans 14 amino acids. Trimming cost V 5 bases and J 2 bases; bases outside gene matches: 2. Germline-derived CDR1 and CDR2 are ENHRY and SYGVKD. The CDR3 DNA sequence: TGTGCCATCAGTCCGACAGGGGGCAATCAGCCCCAGCATTTT. This codes for CAISPTGGNQPQHF.

On this clone itself: A much bigger clone sits one base away, suggesting this may be a read error. Other DNA sequences in this sample translate to the same CDR3. J is TRBJ2-5 and V is TRBV27; D gene ambiguous. Germline CDR1 and CDR2: MNHEY and SMNVEV (reference sequence). Deletions cut 4 bases from V and 1 base from J, with 1 base between. This CDR3 is 11 amino acids long. The CDR3 sequence: CASSSQETQYF. The CDR3 DNA reads as TGTGCCAGCAGTTCCCAAGAGACCCAGTACTTC.

V is TRBV21-1 and J is TRBJ2-2; the table assigns TRBD2, which was not confirmed against the DNA. TRBV21-1 is a known pseudogene. CDR3 length: 17 residues. The CDR3, as DNA: TGTGCCAGCAGCATATCGCGGGGGGACCGCGGTGCCGGGGAGCTGTTTTTT. Translating gives CASSISRGDRGAGELFF.